What follows are 11 T cell receptor beta chains derived from one specimen sequenced in a study of T cell responses to AZD1222 COVID-19 vaccine. Profiling relied on immunoSEQ multiplex PCR, and the TCRdb table lists in-frame clones only, not all of them. The top ten hold about 4% of the sample, which has roughly 140,000 clones, 82% seen once. The sequencing here drew on peripheral blood, taken on day 0 of MenACWY control vaccination. The receptor set was obtained from an adult in good health.

The gene calls are TRBV7-8 and TRBJ2-6; either TRBD1 or TRBD2 may supply D (5 bases each). Germline V gene sequence: CDR1 SGHVS, CDR2 FQNEAQ. The CDR3 is 20 residues long. Deletions cut 1 base from V and 0 bases from J, with 19 bases between. The CDR3 is CASSLDRLKGGSSGANVLTF. DNA for the CDR3: TGTGCCAGCAGCTTAGACAGGCTAAAAGGAGGATCCTCTGGGGCCAACGTCCTGACTTTC.

V is TRBV3-1 (or the pseudogene TRBV3-2) and J is TRBJ1-2; D may be TRBD1 (6 bases). CDR1 and CDR2 (germline): LGHDT, YNNKEL (reference sequence). CDR3 length: 14 amino acids. V lost 1 base and J lost 5, with 11 bases in between. The CDR3, as DNA: TGTGCCAGCAGCCAAGCAAGGACAGATTATGGCTACACCTTC. This translates into CASSQARTDYGYTF.

The CDR3 bases are TGTGCCAGCAGCTTCTCAGGGCTGAGCTCCTACGAGCAGTACGTC. This codes for CASSFSGLSSYEQYV. The chain uses TRBV13 and TRBJ2-7, with a weak D call TRBD1 (5 bases). CDR3 length equals 15 residues. The germline V and J ends were trimmed by 3 bases and 0 bases, with 12 bases remaining between them. The germline V gene encodes CDR1 PRHDT and CDR2 FYEKMQ (reference sequence).

This clone was observed once. The chain is built from TRBV25-1 and TRBJ2-5, with a tentative D call TRBD1 (6 bases). Trimming stripped 2 bases from V and 0 bases from J, with 10 bases between. The CDR3 extends over 15 amino acids. Germline V gene lookup returns CDR1 MGHDK and CDR2 SYGVNS. CDR3 bases: TGTGCCAGCAGTGAACCAAGGACAGACCAAGAGACCCAGTACTTC. This translates into CASSEPRTDQETQYF.

The V call is TRBV7-6, the J call TRBJ1-6; 8 bases map to TRBD1. Germline CDR1 SGHVS, CDR2 FNYEAQ. Losses at the gene ends were 5 bases for V and 8 bases for J; bases not matched to a gene: 5. The CDR3 spans 14 residues. CDR3 nucleotides: TGTGCCAGCAGCAGCCAGGGACAGGATTCACCCCTCCACTTT. It specifies CASSSQGQDSPLHF.

This clone has a handful of counts. The chain recombines TRBV19 with TRBJ1-5; no definite D call. V lost 7 bases and J lost 2, with 6 bases in between. CDR3 length: 12 residues. Germline CDR1 and CDR2: LNHDA and SQIVND (reference sequence). CDR3 loop: CASTTGNQPQHF. Written as DNA, the CDR3 is TGTGCCAGTACCACAGGCAATCAGCCCCAGCATTTT.

V usage is TRBV5-1 and J usage is TRBJ2-1; 12 bases match TRBD2. The germline gives CDR1 SGHRS, CDR2 YFSETQ. The junction had 5 bases not matched to a gene; V was cut back by 4 bases and J by 6 bases. The CDR3 sequence is 15 residues long. The CDR3, as DNA: TGCGCCAGCAGCGCACTAGCGGGGGGTGCCAATGAGCAGTTCTTC. Residues: CASSALAGGANEQFF.

This chain's CDR3 is CASSRYTGTENEKLFF. Written as DNA, the CDR3 is TGTGCCAGCAGCCGCTATACCGGGACAGAGAATGAAAAACTGTTTTTT. V gene TRBV3-1 (or the pseudogene TRBV3-2) combines with J gene TRBJ1-4; 7 nucleotides line up with TRBD1. The CDR3 spans 16 residues. The germline gives CDR1 LGHDT, CDR2 YNNKEL (reference sequence). J was trimmed by 5 bases and V by 4 bases; bases with no gene match: 10.

This clone was counted a few times. The CDR3 coding sequence is TGTGCCACCAGGGGGGCAGGGGTGGCTGAAGCTTTCTTT. Encoded protein: CATRGAGVAEAFF. This chain connects TRBV14 to TRBJ1-1, with 7 positions matching TRBD1. The CDR3 is 13 residues long. With 10 bases clipped from V and 6 bases from J, the junction kept 11 bases outside the gene matches. Germline V CDR1 and CDR2: SGHDN, FVKESK.

CDR3 sequence reads: CASSVSSRQGLGETQYF. The CDR3 DNA reads TGTGCCAGCAGCGTTTCCTCTAGGCAGGGCCTCGGAGAGACCCAGTACTTC. V and J are TRBV9 and TRBJ2-5; D is perhaps TRBD1 (5 bases). The ends were cut back, 2 bases at V and 4 bases at J, with 21 bases in the middle. Germline values: CDR1 SGDLS, CDR2 YYNGEE. CDR3 size: 17 residues.

The genes are TRBV28 and TRBJ2-7, with 7 nucleotides matching TRBD2. Per the germline V gene, CDR1 is MDHEN and CDR2 is SYDVKM. After removal of 7 bases from V and 3 bases from J, the junction contained 9 bases not matched to a gene. The CDR3 runs to 14 residues. CDR3 residues: CASTPGEGHYEQYV. CDR3 DNA sequence: TGTGCCAGCACCCCGGGGGAGGGGCACTACGAGCAGTACGTC.